The clone carrying this TCR beta chain was detected a few times. Its antigen is unidentified. TCRdb recomputed calls from the 5' RACE reads with MiXCR, one row per CDR3 protein. The sample shows about 530,000 distinct CDR3 sequences, approximately 20% of them seen only once. Germline CDR1 is MDHEN and CDR2 is SYDVKM. V trimming: 6 bases; J trimming: 5 bases; junction bases outside the gene matches: 11. CDR3 length equals 15 residues. This sample is part of a study of identical twins. Regarding the study as a whole: There were fewer insertions in abundant cord blood beta clonotypes, but memory repertoires showed no such pattern. Beta out-of-frame twin sharing showed a weaker excess.

In every case, the donor was a healthy Caucasian. These data were also reused for a study on yellow fever vaccine responses in identical twins.

The receptor was isolated from a woman between 18 and 30 years old in good health. The chain has TRBV28 and TRBJ2-7; 9 bases are a match to TRBD2. The sample was CD4+ T cells sorted from blood. The DNA of the CDR3 is TGTGCCAGCAGATCCCTTGGCGGGAGGGTCCACGAGCAGTACTTC. Encoded protein: CASRSLGGRVHEQYF. The variable domain in full, with the rest retrieved from reference TRBV28 and TRBJ2-7, is DVKVTQSSRYLVKRTGEKVFLECVQDMDHENMFWYRQDPGLGLRLIYFSYDVKMKEKGDIPEGYSVSREKKERFSLILESASTNQTSMYLCASRSLGGRVHEQYFGPGTRLTVT.